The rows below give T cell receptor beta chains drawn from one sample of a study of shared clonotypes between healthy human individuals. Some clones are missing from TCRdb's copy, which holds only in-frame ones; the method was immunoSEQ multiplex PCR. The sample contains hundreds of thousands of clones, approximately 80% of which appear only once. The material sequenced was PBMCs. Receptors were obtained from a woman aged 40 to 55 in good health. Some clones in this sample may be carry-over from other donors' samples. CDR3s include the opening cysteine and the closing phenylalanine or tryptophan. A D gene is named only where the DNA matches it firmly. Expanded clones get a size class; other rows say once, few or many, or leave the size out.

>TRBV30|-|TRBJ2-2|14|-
TGCGCCTGGAGGAGGGGGGCGCGAACTGGGGAGCTGTTTTTT
CAWRRGARTGELFF
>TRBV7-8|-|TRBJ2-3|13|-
TGTGCCAGCAGCCCCTTTAGCACAGATACGCAGTATTTT
CASSPFSTDTQYF
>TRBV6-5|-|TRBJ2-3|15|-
TGTGCCAGCAGCCGTACCGGTCGTGGCACAGATACGCAGTATTTT
CASSRTGRGTDTQYF
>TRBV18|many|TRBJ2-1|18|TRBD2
TGTGCCAGCTCCCCCGGTGCCGGCCTAGCGGGAGAGTGGGATGAGCAGTTCTTC
CASSPGAGLAGEWDEQFF
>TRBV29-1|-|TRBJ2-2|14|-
TGCAGCGTTGGGGAGCGGAGGAACACCGGGGAGCTGTTTTTT
CSVGERRNTGELFF
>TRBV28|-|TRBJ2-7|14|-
TGTGCCAGCACAGCTGGGGGCCTCTCGAAGGAGCAGTACTTC
CASTAGGLSKEQYF
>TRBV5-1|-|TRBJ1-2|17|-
TGCGCCAGCAGCTTGGGTACCGGGATCCGGGCTAACTATGGCTACACCTTC
CASSLGTGIRANYGYTF
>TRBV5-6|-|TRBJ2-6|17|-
TGTGCCAGCAGCTTTAGTGGGAACGTCGCTGGGGCCAACGTCCTGACTTTC
CASSFSGNVAGANVLTF
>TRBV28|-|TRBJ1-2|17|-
TGTGCCAGCAGTTCCCCGAAGGCGGTAAAGGACATCGATGGCTACACCTTC
CASSSPKAVKDIDGYTF
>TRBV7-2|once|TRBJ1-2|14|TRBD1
TGTGCCAGCAGCTTAGCCCGGGACAGGGAAGGCTACACCTTC
CASSLARDREGYTF
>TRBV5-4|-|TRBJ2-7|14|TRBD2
TGTGCCAGCAGCCCGGGACTAGCCGGCCACGAGCAGTACTTC
CASSPGLAGHEQYF